The clone carrying this TCR beta chain was seen at least ten times. The data originate from a study of blood T cells in healthy people across ages. With a J-beta primer mix and a sample-barcoded 5' primer, a second PCR ran about 7 to 12 cycles. TCRdb re-derived calls from the 5' RACE reads in MiXCR, one entry per CDR3 protein. The sample carries 700,000 or so distinct CDR3 sequences, 22% recorded once. The germline CDR1 and CDR2 sequences are SGHTA and FQGNSA. V was clipped by 5 bases and J by 3 bases, with 13 bases between them. The CDR3 has 14 residues. Sequenced sample: blood. This receptor was obtained from a man between 70 and 80 years old in good health. The chain joins TRBV7-2 to TRBJ1-2, with D tentatively TRBD1 (6 bases). The CDR3: CASSALGGYYGYTF. As DNA, the CDR3 is TGTGCCAGCAGCGCCCTGGGGGGCTACTATGGCTACACCTTC.